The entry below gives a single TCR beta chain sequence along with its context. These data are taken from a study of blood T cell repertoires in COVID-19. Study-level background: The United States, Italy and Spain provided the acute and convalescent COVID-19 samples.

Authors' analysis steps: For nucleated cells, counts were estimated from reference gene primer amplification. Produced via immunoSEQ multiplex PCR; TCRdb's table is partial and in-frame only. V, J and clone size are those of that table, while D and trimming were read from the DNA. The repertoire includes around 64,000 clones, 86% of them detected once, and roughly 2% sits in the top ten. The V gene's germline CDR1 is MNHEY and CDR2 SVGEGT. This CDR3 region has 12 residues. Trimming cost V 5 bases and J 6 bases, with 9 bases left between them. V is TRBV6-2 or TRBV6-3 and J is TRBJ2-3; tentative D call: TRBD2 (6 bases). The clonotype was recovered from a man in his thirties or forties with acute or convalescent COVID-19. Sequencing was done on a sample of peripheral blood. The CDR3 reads CASSTGGDTQYF. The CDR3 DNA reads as TGTGCCAGCAGTACTGGGGGGGATACGCAGTATTTT.